These 27 T cell receptor beta chains originate from one sample sequenced in a study of T cell responses to AZD1222 COVID-19 vaccine. The method was immunoSEQ multiplex PCR; TCRdb's version includes in-frame clones alone and lacks a portion of them. The sample comprises some 120,000 clones, just over 90% of which are singletons, and 7.2% rests with the top ten. The sample here was peripheral blood, taken on day 0 of AZD1222 vaccination. These receptors were collected from an adult in good health.

V and J are TRBV27 and TRBJ2-5; possible D gene TRBD2, 6 bases. Germline CDR1 reads MNHEY; CDR2 reads SMNVEV (reference sequence). Trimming shortened V by 3 bases and J by 14 bases, and 22 bases separated the two germline ends. This CDR3 region has 14 residues. This chain's CDR3 is CASSFVSEGSRTYF. CDR3 nucleotide sequence: TGTGCCAGCAGTTTTGTTTCGGAGGGCAGCCGCACCTACTTC.

The gene calls are TRBV10-2 and TRBJ2-1; perhaps TRBD2 as D (6 bases). Deletions cut 6 bases from V and 0 bases from J, with 12 bases between. The length of the CDR3 is 15 residues. Germline V CDR1 and CDR2: WSHSY, SAAADI. In DNA, the CDR3 is TGCGCCAGCAGAAGCGGGCGCCCCTCCTACAATGAGCAGTTCTTC. As protein: CASRSGRPSYNEQFF.

The chain recombines TRBV4-3 with TRBJ1-2, with D perhaps matching TRBD1 (6 bases). This CDR3 spans 18 amino acids. Germline values: CDR1 LGHNA, CDR2 YSLEER. The V end lost 0 bases, the J end lost 6 bases, and 23 bases lay between the germline ends. Here the CDR3 reads CASSQDTTIGGLGDGYTF. CDR3 nucleotides: TGCGCCAGCAGCCAAGATACCACTATAGGGGGTTTAGGGGATGGCTACACCTTC.

This chain links TRBV29-1 with TRBJ1-4; no clear D. The ends were cut back, 7 bases at V and 4 bases at J, with 10 bases in the middle. Germline CDR1 reads SQVTM; CDR2 reads ANQGSEA. This CDR3 is built from 12 residues. The CDR3 nucleotides are TGCAGCGCCATGGATGATAATGAAAAACTGTTTTTT. This codes for CSAMDDNEKLFF. Based on the CDR3 plus reference TRBV29-1 and TRBJ1-4, the full variable domain is SAVISQKPSRDICQRGTSLTIQCQVDSQVTMMFWYRQQPGQSLTLIATANQGSEATYESGFVIDKFPISRPNLTFSTLTVSNMSPEDSSIYLCSAMDDNEKLFFGSGTQLSVL.

This chain connects TRBV7-2 to TRBJ2-2, with 9 bases identical to TRBD2. Trimming took 1 base from V and 8 from J; bases not matched to a gene: 8. CDR1 is SGHTA and CDR2 is FQGNSA in the germline V gene. This CDR3 has 16 amino acids. The CDR3 DNA reads TGTGCCAGCAGCTTAGGACTAGCGGCTCTGGTTGGGGAGCTGTTTTTT. Its protein is CASSLGLAALVGELFF.

The CDR3 nucleotides are TGTGCCAGCAGTTTAGGGGGAATCAGAGCAGATACGCAGTATTTT. Translated, it gives CASSLGGIRADTQYF. V and J are TRBV28 and TRBJ2-3; D might be TRBD1 or TRBD2, each matching 5 bases. The CDR3 has 15 residues. Germline V lookup: CDR1 MDHEN, CDR2 SYDVKM. The V and J ends lost 2 bases and 4 bases respectively, with 13 bases between them. The full variable domain, rest sourced from reference TRBV28 and TRBJ2-3, is DVKVTQSSRYLVKRTGEKVFLECVQDMDHENMFWYRQDPGLGLRLIYFSYDVKMKEKGDIPEGYSVSREKKERFSLILESASTNQTSMYLCASSLGGIRADTQYFGPGTRLTVL.

The CDR3 nucleotides are TGCGCCAGCAGCTTGTGGACTAGCGGATACAATGAGCAGTTCTTC. It codes for CASSLWTSGYNEQFF. The chain recombines TRBV5-1 with TRBJ2-1, with TRBD2 matching over 10 bases. The trim removed 1 base at V and 4 bases at J, leaving 2 bases unmatched. This CDR3 region has 15 residues. Germline values: CDR1 SGHRS, CDR2 YFSETQ.

This chain links TRBV30 with TRBJ2-2, with a weak D call TRBD1 (6 bases). The germline V and J ends were trimmed by 3 bases and 5 bases, with 10 bases remaining between them. Germline V gene data show CDR1 as GTSNPN and CDR2 as SVGIG (reference sequence). This CDR3 has 13 residues. The CDR3 is CAWRTGLTGELFF. The CDR3 region has the DNA TGTGCCTGGAGAACAGGGTTAACCGGGGAGCTGTTTTTT.

The chain uses TRBV19 and TRBJ1-3; no clear D gene. Germline V gene lookup returns CDR1 LNHDA and CDR2 SQIVND (reference sequence). The CDR3 spans 15 residues. Trimming removed 5 bases from V and 5 bases from J, with 16 bases in between. In DNA form, the CDR3 reads TGTGCCAGTAGTTTTCCAAATCTCTGGCGAAACACCATATATTTT. It translates to CASSFPNLWRNTIYF.

This clone occurred a few times. This chain connects TRBV3-1 (or the pseudogene TRBV3-2) to TRBJ2-7; D possibly corresponds to TRBD2 (6 bases). The V gene's germline CDR1 is LGHDT and CDR2 YNNKEL (reference sequence). The CDR3 length is 13 residues. Trimming cost V 4 bases and J 1 base, with 8 bases left between them. CDR3 sequence: CASSRDFSYEQYF. CDR3 in DNA: TGTGCCAGCAGCCGGGACTTTTCCTACGAGCAGTACTTC.

This clone was counted once. The chain employs TRBV19 and TRBJ1-2; no clear D. This CDR3 has 13 amino acids. Germline V lookup: CDR1 LNHDA, CDR2 SQIVND (reference sequence). Trimming took off 5 bases at V and 4 bases at J, with 11 bases between the two ends. This CDR3 reads CASSRTGSYGYTF. The CDR3 coding sequence is TGTGCCAGTAGTCGCACGGGGTCCTATGGCTACACCTTC.

The V gene is TRBV24-1, the J gene TRBJ2-7, with TRBD1 matching 7 bases. The J segment lost 1 base and the V segment lost 4 bases, leaving 6 bases of the junction unmatched. Germline V lookup: CDR1 KGHDR, CDR2 SFDVKD. The CDR3 covers 15 residues. CDR3 DNA: TGTGCCACCAGTGACTCCGGGACAGCATCCTACGAGCAGTACTTC. It codes for CATSDSGTASYEQYF.

The chain carries TRBV19 and TRBJ1-3; a possible D gene is TRBD1 (6 bases). The CDR3 spans 13 residues. Germline V CDR1 and CDR2: LNHDA, SQIVND (reference sequence). The V and J ends lost 4 bases and 8 bases respectively, with 12 bases between them. This CDR3 reads CASSKQGADTIYF. CDR3 nucleotide sequence: TGTGCCAGTAGTAAACAGGGAGCGGACACCATATATTTT.

The rearrangement uses TRBV5-5 and TRBJ1-5; tentatively, D is TRBD1 (5 bases). This CDR3 contains 14 residues. The V end lost 1 base, the J end lost 6 bases, and 11 bases lay between the germline ends. CDR1 and CDR2 from the germline V gene are SGHKS and YYEKEE (reference sequence). The chain's CDR3 is CASSLQRGGQPQHF. The CDR3, as DNA: TGTGCCAGCAGCTTGCAAAGGGGAGGTCAGCCCCAGCATTTT.

The gene calls are TRBV5-1 and TRBJ1-2, with a weak D call TRBD1 (6 bases). This CDR3 is built from 14 residues. Per germline, CDR1 SGHRS and CDR2 YFSETQ. Trimming cost V 4 bases and J 4 bases, with 14 bases left between them. CDR3 nucleotide sequence: TGCGCCAGCAGCCGACAGGCTCCCCTCTATGGCTACACCTTC. Protein sequence: CASSRQAPLYGYTF.

This chain joins TRBV7-9 and TRBJ1-4; TRBD1 is a possible D gene (5 bases). V was pared by 5 bases and J by 8 bases, with 12 bases between. CDR3 length: 13 amino acids. CDR1 and CDR2 from the germline V gene are SEHNR and FQNEAQ (reference sequence). CDR3 in amino acids: CASSLGTVEKLFF. The CDR3 DNA reads TGTGCCAGCAGCCTAGGGACGGTGGAAAAACTGTTTTTT.

The rearrangement uses TRBV11-3 and TRBJ2-2, with 12 positions matching TRBD2. The ends lost 6 bases at V and 10 bases at J; junction bases unmatched: 12. The germline CDR1 and CDR2 sequences are SGHNT and YENEEA. The CDR3 extends over 16 amino acids. The CDR3 region is CASSQGLAGGPEELFF. CDR3 nucleotide sequence: TGTGCCAGCAGTCAAGGGCTAGCGGGAGGGCCAGAGGAGCTGTTTTTT.

The rearrangement joins TRBV4-1 to TRBJ2-2; no definite D call. V dropped 1 base and J dropped 4 bases, with 7 bases sitting between them. CDR3 length: 14 amino acids. Germline assignment: CDR1 MGHRA and CDR2 YSYEKL. The chain's CDR3 is CASSQVLSTGELFF. The CDR3 DNA reads TGCGCCAGCAGCCAAGTTCTTAGCACCGGGGAGCTGTTTTTT.

The chain carries TRBV2 and TRBJ2-1; no clear D gene. Trimming removed 7 bases at V and 3 bases at J, with 13 bases between. The CDR3 sequence is 14 residues long. The germline gives CDR1 SNHLY, CDR2 FYNNEI. The CDR3 DNA sequence: TGTGCCAGCAAAACTACAATGAACTACAATGAGCAGTTCTTC. Its translation: CASKTTMNYNEQFF.

The gene calls are TRBV5-1 and TRBJ2-5, with no clear D. The CDR3 spans 13 residues. Germline V CDR1 and CDR2: SGHRS, YFSETQ. The V end was cut by 4 bases, the J end by 4 bases, with 11 bases between. As DNA, the CDR3 is TGCGCCAGCAGCCCCCAAGGACCAGAGACCCAGTACTTC. Its protein is CASSPQGPETQYF.

This chain uses TRBV4-2 with TRBJ1-2, with D unclear. The CDR3 extends over 14 amino acids. Per germline, CDR1 LGHNA and CDR2 YNFKEQ. V shed 2 bases and J shed 4 bases, with 11 bases lying between them. Here the CDR3 reads CASSQLRGFYGYTF. DNA for the CDR3: TGTGCCAGCAGCCAACTCAGAGGGTTCTATGGCTACACCTTC.

The chain combines TRBV16 with TRBJ2-7; D is possibly TRBD1 (7 bases). In germline, CDR1 is KGHSY, CDR2 FQNENV. The CDR3 is 16 residues long. With 3 bases removed from V and 5 bases from J, the gap between germline ends came to 20 bases. CDR3 amino acids: CASSHLDTGERDEQYF. The DNA for the CDR3 is TGTGCCAGCAGCCATTTAGATACAGGGGAGCGGGACGAGCAGTACTTC.

CDR3 sequence (DNA): TGTGCCAGCAGTTACTCGGCGGGGGGCGGGCAGCCCCAGCATTTT. Protein: CASSYSAGGGQPQHF. The rearrangement joins TRBV6-5 to TRBJ1-5; a weak D match, TRBD1 (6 bases). Trimming left V 0 bases short and J 7 bases short, with 13 bases between. The CDR3 spans 15 residues. Per germline, CDR1 MNHEY and CDR2 SVGAGI.

The sample holds one count of this clone. The chain employs TRBV2 and TRBJ2-3, with D possibly matching TRBD2 (5 bases). Trimming cost V 4 bases and J 3 bases, with 8 bases left between them. Germline-derived CDR1 and CDR2 are SNHLY and FYNNEI. This CDR3 contains 13 residues. Written as DNA, the CDR3 is TGTGCCAGCAGTGTGGAGGTTACAGATACGCAGTATTTT. Its protein product is CASSVEVTDTQYF.

The chain carries TRBV6-1 and TRBJ1-2; maybe TRBD1 (5 bases). V lost 1 base and J lost 7, with 13 bases in between. Germline V lookup: CDR1 MNHNS, CDR2 SASEGT. This CDR3 contains 14 residues. CDR3 sequence reads: CASSEVMAGRGYTF. In DNA, the CDR3 is TGTGCCAGCAGTGAAGTCATGGCAGGGCGTGGCTACACCTTC.

The rearrangement uses TRBV29-1 and TRBJ2-2, with D tentatively TRBD1 (5 bases). The ends were cut back, 3 bases at V and 1 base at J, with 6 bases in the middle. Germline V gives CDR1 SQVTM, CDR2 ANQGSEA. The CDR3 is made up of 13 amino acids. Here the CDR3 DNA reads TGCAGCGTTGACAGGGAGAACACCGGGGAGCTGTTTTTT. Protein product: CSVDRENTGELFF.

This clone appeared once. The J gene is TRBJ2-1, the V gene TRBV5-1; 8 nucleotides agree with TRBD2. V trimming: 4 bases; J trimming: 0 bases; junction bases outside the gene matches: 15. This CDR3 comprises 19 residues. Germline-derived CDR1 and CDR2 are SGHRS and YFSETQ. The CDR3 DNA follows: TGCGCCAGCAGCCCCTCTGGGGCGGGAGGCTCTAGCTCCTACAATGAGCAGTTCTTC. This gives the protein CASSPSGAGGSSSYNEQFF.